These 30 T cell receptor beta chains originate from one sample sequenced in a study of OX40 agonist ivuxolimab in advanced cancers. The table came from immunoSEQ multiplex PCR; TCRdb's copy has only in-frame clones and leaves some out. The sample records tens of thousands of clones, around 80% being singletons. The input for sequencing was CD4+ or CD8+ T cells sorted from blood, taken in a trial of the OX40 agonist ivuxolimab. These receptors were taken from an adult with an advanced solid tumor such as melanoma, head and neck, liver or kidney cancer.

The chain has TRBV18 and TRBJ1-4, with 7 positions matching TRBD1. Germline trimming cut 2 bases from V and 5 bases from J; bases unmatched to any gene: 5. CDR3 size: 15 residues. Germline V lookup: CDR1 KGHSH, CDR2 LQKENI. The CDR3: CASSPSTGQNEKLFF. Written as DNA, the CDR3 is TGTGCCAGCTCACCATCGACAGGGCAGAATGAAAAACTGTTTTTT.

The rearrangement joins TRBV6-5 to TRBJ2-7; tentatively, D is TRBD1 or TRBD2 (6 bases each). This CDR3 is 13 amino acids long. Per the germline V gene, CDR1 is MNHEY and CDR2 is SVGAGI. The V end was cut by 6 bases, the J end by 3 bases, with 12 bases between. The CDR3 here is CASRGGKGYEQYF. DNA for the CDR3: TGTGCCAGCAGAGGGGGGAAGGGCTACGAGCAGTACTTC.

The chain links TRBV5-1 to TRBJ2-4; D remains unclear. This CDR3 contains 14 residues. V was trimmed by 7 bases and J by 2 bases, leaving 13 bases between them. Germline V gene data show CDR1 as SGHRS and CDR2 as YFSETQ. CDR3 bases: TGCGCCAGCTCGGTACACGCCACCAAAAACATTCAGTACTTC. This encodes CASSVHATKNIQYF.

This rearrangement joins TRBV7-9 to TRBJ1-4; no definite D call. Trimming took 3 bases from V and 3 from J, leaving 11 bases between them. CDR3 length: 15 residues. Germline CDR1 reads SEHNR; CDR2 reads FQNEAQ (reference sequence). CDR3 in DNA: TGTGCCAGCAGCTTGGGTGAGGGTTCTAATGAAAAACTGTTTTTT. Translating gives CASSLGEGSNEKLFF.

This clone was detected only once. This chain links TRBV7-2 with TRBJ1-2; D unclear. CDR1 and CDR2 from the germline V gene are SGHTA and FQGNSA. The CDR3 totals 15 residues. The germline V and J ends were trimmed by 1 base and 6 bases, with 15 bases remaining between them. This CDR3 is CASSLDFMGADGYTF. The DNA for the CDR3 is TGTGCCAGCAGCTTAGACTTCATGGGCGCCGATGGCTACACCTTC.

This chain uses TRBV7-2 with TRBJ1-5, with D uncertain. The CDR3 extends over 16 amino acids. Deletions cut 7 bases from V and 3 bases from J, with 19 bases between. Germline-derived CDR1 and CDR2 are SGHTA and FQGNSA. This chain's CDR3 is CASTLGSGWDNQPQHF. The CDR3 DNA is TGTGCCAGCACCTTGGGGAGTGGATGGGACAATCAGCCCCAGCATTTT.

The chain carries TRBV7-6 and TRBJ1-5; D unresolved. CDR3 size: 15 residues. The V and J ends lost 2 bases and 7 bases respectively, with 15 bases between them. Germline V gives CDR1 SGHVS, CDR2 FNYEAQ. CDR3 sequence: CASSLSPSDGQPQHF. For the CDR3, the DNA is TGTGCCAGCAGCTTATCCCCCTCTGATGGGCAGCCCCAGCATTTT.

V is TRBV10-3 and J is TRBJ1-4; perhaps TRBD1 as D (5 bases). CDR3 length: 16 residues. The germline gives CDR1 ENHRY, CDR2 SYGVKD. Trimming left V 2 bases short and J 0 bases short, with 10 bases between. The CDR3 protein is CAISEGGPTTNEKLFF. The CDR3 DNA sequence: TGTGCCATCAGTGAGGGGGGACCCACAACTAATGAAAAACTGTTTTTT.

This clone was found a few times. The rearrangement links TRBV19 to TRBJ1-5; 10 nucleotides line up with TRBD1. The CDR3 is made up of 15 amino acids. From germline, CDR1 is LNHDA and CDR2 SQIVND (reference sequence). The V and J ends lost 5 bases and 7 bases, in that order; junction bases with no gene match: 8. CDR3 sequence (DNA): TGTGCCAGTAGTGACTCGGGACAGGGGACGCAGCCCCAGCATTTT. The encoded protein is CASSDSGQGTQPQHF.

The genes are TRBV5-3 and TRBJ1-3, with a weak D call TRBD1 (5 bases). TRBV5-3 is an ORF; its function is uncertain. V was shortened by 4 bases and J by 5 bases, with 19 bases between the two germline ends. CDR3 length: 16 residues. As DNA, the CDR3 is TGTGCCAGAAGCCCGGAGGCGACAGCTACTAGAAACACCATATATTTT. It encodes CARSPEATATRNTIYF.

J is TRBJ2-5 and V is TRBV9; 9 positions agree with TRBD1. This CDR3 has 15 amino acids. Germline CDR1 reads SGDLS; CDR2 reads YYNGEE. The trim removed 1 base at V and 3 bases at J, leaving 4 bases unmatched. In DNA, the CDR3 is TGTGCCAGCAGCGTACGGGACAGGGTCGAAGAGACCCAGTACTTC. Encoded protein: CASSVRDRVEETQYF.

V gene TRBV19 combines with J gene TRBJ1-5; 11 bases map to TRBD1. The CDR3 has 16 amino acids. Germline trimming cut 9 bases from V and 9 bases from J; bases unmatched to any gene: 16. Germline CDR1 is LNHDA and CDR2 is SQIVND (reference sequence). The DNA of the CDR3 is TGTGCCAGCACACCACCCGGGACAGGGGGTCGTTGGCCCCAGCATTTT. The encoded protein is CASTPPGTGGRWPQHF.

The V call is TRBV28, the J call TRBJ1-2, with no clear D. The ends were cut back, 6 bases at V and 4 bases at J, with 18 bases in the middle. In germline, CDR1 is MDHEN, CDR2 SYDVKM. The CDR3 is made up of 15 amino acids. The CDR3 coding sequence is TGTGCCAGCAGCGATCCCCTGGAGGGAACCTATGGCTACACCTTC. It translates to CASSDPLEGTYGYTF.

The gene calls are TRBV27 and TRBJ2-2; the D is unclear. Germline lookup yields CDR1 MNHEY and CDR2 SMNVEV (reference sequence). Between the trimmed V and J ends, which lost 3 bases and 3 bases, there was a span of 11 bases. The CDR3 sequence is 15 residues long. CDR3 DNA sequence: TGTGCCAGCAGTTTGTTGGGAATGGACACCGGGGAGCTGTTTTTT. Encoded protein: CASSLLGMDTGELFF.

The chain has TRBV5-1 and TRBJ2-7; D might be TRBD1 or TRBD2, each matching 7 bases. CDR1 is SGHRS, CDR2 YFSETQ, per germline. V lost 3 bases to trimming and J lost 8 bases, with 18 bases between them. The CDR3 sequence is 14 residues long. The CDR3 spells CASSSGGQSWKQYF. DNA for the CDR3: TGCGCCAGCAGCTCGGGGGGACAGTCTTGGAAGCAGTACTTC.

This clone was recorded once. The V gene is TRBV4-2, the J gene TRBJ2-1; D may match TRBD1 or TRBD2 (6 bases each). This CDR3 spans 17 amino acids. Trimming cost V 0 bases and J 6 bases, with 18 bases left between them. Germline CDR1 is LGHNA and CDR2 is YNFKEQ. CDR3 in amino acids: CASSQDPQGTLRNEQFF. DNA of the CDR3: TGTGCCAGCAGCCAAGACCCCCAGGGGACTCTCCGCAATGAGCAGTTCTTC.

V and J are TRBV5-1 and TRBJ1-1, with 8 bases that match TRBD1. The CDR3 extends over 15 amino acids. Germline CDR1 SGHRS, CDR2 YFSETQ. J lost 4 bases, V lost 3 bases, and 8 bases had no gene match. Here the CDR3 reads CASSSRGQGSTEAFF. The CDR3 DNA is TGCGCCAGCAGCTCCCGCGGACAGGGAAGCACTGAAGCTTTCTTT. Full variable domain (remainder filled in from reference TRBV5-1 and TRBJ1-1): KAGVTQTPRYLIKTRGQQVTLSCSPISGHRSVSWYQQTPGQGLQFLFEYFSETQRNKGNFPGRFSGRQFSNSRSEMNVSTLELGDSALYLCASSSRGQGSTEAFFGQGTRLTVV.

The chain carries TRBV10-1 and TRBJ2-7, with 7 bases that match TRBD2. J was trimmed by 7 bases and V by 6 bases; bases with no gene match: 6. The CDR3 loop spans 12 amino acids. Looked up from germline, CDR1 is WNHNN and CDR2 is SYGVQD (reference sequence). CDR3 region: CASSRTSREQYF. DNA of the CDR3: TGCGCCAGCAGCAGGACTAGTCGGGAGCAGTACTTC.

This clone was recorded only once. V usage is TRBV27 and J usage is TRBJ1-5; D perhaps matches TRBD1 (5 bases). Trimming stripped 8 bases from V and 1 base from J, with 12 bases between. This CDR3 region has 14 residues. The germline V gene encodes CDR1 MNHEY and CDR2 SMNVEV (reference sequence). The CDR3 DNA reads TGTGCCAGCGGTGAGGGGCGAAGCAATCAGCCCCAGCATTTT. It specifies CASGEGRSNQPQHF.

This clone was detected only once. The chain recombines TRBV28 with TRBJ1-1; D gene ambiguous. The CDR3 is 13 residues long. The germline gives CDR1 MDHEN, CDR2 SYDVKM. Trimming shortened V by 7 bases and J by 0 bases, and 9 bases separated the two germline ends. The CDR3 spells CASNPPLNTEAFF. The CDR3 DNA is TGTGCCAGCAACCCCCCGCTGAACACTGAAGCTTTCTTT.

The CDR3 loop is CASSLLGQGTTEAFF. Here the CDR3 DNA reads TGTGCCAGCAGCTTACTCGGACAGGGGACCACTGAAGCTTTCTTT. The rearrangement uses TRBV7-3 and TRBJ1-1; the match to TRBD1 covers 9 bases. Looked up from germline, CDR1 is SGHTA and CDR2 is FQGTGA. This CDR3 region has 15 residues. Trimming took 2 bases from V and 4 from J; bases not matched to a gene: 5. The full variable domain, completed using reference TRBV7-3 and TRBJ1-1, is GAGVSQTPSNKVTEKGKYVELRCDPISGHTALYWYRQSLGQGPEFLIYFQGTGAADDSGLPNDRFFAVRPEGSVSTLKIQRTERGDSAVYLCASSLLGQGTTEAFFGQGTRLTVV.

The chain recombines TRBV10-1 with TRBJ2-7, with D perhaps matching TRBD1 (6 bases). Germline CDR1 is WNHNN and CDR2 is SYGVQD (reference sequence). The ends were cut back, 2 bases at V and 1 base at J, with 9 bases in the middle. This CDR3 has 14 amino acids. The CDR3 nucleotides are TGCGCCAGCAGTGAGCAGGGGTCATCCTACGAGCAGTACTTC. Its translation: CASSEQGSSYEQYF.

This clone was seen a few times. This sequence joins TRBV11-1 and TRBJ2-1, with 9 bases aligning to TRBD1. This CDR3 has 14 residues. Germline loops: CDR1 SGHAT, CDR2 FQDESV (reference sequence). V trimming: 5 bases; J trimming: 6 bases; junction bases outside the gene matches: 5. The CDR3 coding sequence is TGTGCCAGCAGCCCGGACAGGGGTAGCAATGAGCAGTTCTTC. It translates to CASSPDRGSNEQFF. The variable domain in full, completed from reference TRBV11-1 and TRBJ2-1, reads EAEVAQSPRYKITEKSQAVAFWCDPISGHATLYWYRQILGQGPELLVQFQDESVVDDSQLPKDRFSAERLKGVDSTLKIQPAELGDSAMYLCASSPDRGSNEQFFGPGTRLTVL.

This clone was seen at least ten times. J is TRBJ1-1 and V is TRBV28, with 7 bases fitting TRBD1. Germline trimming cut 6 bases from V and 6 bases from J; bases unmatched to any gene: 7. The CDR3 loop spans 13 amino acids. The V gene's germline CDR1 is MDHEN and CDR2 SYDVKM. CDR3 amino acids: CASSRDRVSEAFF. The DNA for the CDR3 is TGTGCCAGCAGCCGAGACAGGGTCTCTGAAGCTTTCTTT. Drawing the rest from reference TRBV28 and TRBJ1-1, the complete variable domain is DVKVTQSSRYLVKRTGEKVFLECVQDMDHENMFWYRQDPGLGLRLIYFSYDVKMKEKGDIPEGYSVSREKKERFSLILESASTNQTSMYLCASSRDRVSEAFFGQGTRLTVV.

The CDR3 bases are TGTGCCAGCAGCTTAGGGATACGAGGCCAGGGTAGGAACACTGAAGCTTTCTTT. It translates to CASSLGIRGQGRNTEAFF. The chain combines TRBV7-9 with TRBJ1-1, with D maybe TRBD1 (5 bases). CDR1 and CDR2 (germline): SEHNR, FQNEAQ (reference sequence). V shed 1 base and J shed 1 base, with 19 bases lying between them. This CDR3 spans 18 amino acids.

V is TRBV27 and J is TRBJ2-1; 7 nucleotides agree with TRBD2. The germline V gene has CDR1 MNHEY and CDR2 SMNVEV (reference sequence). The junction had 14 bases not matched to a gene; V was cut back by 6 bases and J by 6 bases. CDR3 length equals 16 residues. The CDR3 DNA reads TGTGCCAGCAGATCTCACGGCGGGAGTGTGTCCAATGAGCAGTTCTTC. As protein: CASRSHGGSVSNEQFF.

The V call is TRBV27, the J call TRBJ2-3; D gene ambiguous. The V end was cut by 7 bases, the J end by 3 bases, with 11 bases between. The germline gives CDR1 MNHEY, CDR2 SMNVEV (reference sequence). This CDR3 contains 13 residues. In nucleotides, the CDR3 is TGTGCCAGCACCTTAGGTGGGACAGATACGCAGTATTTT. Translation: CASTLGGTDTQYF.

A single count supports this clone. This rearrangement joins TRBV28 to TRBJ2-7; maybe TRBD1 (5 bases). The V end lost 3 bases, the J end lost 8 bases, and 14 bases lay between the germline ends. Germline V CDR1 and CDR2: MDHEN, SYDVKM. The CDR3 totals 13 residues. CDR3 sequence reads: CASSFPPYRKQYF. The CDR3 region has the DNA TGTGCCAGCAGTTTTCCCCCCTACAGGAAGCAGTACTTC. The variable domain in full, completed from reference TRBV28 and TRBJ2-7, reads DVKVTQSSRYLVKRTGEKVFLECVQDMDHENMFWYRQDPGLGLRLIYFSYDVKMKEKGDIPEGYSVSREKKERFSLILESASTNQTSMYLCASSFPPYRKQYFGPGTRLTVT.

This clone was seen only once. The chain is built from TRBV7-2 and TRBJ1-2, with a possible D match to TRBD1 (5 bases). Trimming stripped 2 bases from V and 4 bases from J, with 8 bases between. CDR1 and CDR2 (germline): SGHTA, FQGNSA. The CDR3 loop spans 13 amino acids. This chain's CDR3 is CASSLQGTYGYTF. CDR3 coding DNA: TGTGCCAGCAGCTTACAGGGAACCTATGGCTACACCTTC.

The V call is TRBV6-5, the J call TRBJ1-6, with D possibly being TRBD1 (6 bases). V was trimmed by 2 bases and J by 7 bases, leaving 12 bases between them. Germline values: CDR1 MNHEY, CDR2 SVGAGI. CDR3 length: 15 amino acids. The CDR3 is CASSYRTAPNSPLHF. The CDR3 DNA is TGTGCCAGCAGTTACCGGACAGCTCCGAATTCACCCCTCCACTTT.